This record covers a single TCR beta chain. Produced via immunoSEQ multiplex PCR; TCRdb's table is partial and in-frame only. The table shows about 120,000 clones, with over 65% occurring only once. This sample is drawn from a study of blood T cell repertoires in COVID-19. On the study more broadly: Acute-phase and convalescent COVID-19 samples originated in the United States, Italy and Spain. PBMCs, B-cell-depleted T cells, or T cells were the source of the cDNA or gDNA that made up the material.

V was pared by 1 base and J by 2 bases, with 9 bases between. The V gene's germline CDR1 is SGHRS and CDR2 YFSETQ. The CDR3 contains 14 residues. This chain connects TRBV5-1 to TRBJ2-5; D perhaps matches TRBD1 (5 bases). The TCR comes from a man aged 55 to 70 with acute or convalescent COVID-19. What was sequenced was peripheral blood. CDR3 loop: CASSLITGQETQYF. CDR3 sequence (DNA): TGCGCCAGCAGCTTGATCACAGGTCAAGAGACCCAGTACTTC. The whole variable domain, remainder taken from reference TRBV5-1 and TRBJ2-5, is KAGVTQTPRYLIKTRGQQVTLSCSPISGHRSVSWYQQTPGQGLQFLFEYFSETQRNKGNFPGRFSGRQFSNSRSEMNVSTLELGDSALYLCASSLITGQETQYFGPGTRLLVL.